The 2 T cell receptor beta chains presented below share a single source sample, sequenced in a study of metastatic and nonmetastatic thyroid tumors. TCRdb re-analyzed the PCR reads using MiXCR. This table holds a few thousand clones, approximately 17% found once. Every patient was untreated before thyroid surgery. Sequenced: adjacent normal tissue. Receptors originate from a female donor with papillary thyroid cancer or a benign thyroid nodule (not recorded which). Some clones in this sample may be carry-over from other donors' samples.

The genes are TRBV2 and TRBJ1-2, with 8 bases fitting TRBD1. The J segment lost 8 bases and the V segment lost 6 bases, leaving 8 bases of the junction unmatched. The CDR3 spans 13 residues. Germline V gene lookup returns CDR1 SNHLY and CDR2 FYNNEI. CDR3 nucleotides: TGTGCCAGCAGGTTAAACAGGGGGTTCGGCTACACCTTC. Translated: CASRLNRGFGYTF.

The chain has TRBV2 and TRBJ2-1; the match to TRBD2 covers 8 bases. The CDR3 is made up of 15 amino acids. The J segment lost 0 bases and the V segment lost 2 bases, leaving 0 bases of the junction unmatched. Germline V gene sequence: CDR1 SNHLY, CDR2 FYNNEI. CDR3 protein: CASSELAGSYNEQFF. CDR3 nucleotide sequence: TGTGCCAGCAGTGAACTAGCGGGCTCCTACAATGAGCAGTTCTTC. Supplemented by reference TRBV2 and TRBJ2-1, the full variable domain reads EPEVTQTPSHQVTQMGQEVILRCVPISNHLYFYWYRQILGQKVEFLVSFYNNEISEKSEIFDDQFSVERPDGSNFTLKIRSTKLEDSAMYFCASSELAGSYNEQFFGPGTRLTVL.